This is a list of T cell receptor beta chains from one sample in a study of blood T cell repertoires in COVID-19. Sequencing used immunoSEQ multiplex PCR; TCRdb keeps in-frame clones, though not all of them. This table has about 230,000 clones, more than 70% appearing once. Source material: peripheral blood. The receptors stem from a woman between 55 and 75 years old with acute or convalescent COVID-19. The CDR3 runs from the conserved cysteine through the conserved F or W. D genes are given only for firm matches. Size is omitted from some rows. Given values are once, few, many or a class for expanded clones.

D gene: TRBD1
V gene: TRBV29-1
clone size: -
J gene: TRBJ2-7
CDR3 DNA: TGCAGCGTCGCACTCGACAGGGCCGGCGAGCAGTACTTC
CDR3 protein: CSVALDRAGEQYF

D gene: -
V gene: TRBV1
clone size: once
J gene: TRBJ2-7
CDR3 DNA: TGCACCAGCAGCCAAGATTCGGGACAGGGAATTTACGAGCAGTACTTC
CDR3 protein: CTSSQDSGQGIYEQYF

D gene: TRBD2
V gene: TRBV19
clone size: -
J gene: TRBJ2-1
CDR3 DNA: TGTGCCAGTAACCCGGGACTAGCGGGGGGATGGGGCTCCTACAATGAGCAGTTCTTC
CDR3 protein: CASNPGLAGGWGSYNEQFF

D gene: -
V gene: TRBV12-3/TRBV12-4
clone size: -
J gene: TRBJ2-7
CDR3 DNA: TGTGCCAGCAGTTTCGGGGGTCGGTACGAGCAGTACTTC
CDR3 protein: CASSFGGRYEQYF

D gene: -
V gene: TRBV5-6
clone size: -
J gene: TRBJ1-2
CDR3 DNA: TGTGCCAGCAGCGAACCAGGTAGAGATGGCTACACCTTC
CDR3 protein: CASSEPGRDGYTF

D gene: -
V gene: TRBV27
clone size: -
J gene: TRBJ2-3
CDR3 DNA: TGTGCCAGCAGTTTAACTAGGGCCACAGATACGCAGTATTTT
CDR3 protein: CASSLTRATDTQYF

D gene: TRBD1
V gene: TRBV19
clone size: -
J gene: TRBJ1-2
CDR3 DNA: TGTGCCAGTAGTGTATTACAGGGGAGTCGGGGCTACACCTTC
CDR3 protein: CASSVLQGSRGYTF

D gene: -
V gene: TRBV9
clone size: -
J gene: TRBJ1-5
CDR3 DNA: TGTGCCAGCAGCCCAGGCGGGTATCAGCCCCAGCATTTT
CDR3 protein: CASSPGGYQPQHF

D gene: -
V gene: TRBV25-1
clone size: -
J gene: TRBJ1-2
CDR3 DNA: TGTGCCAGCAGTGATTGGGAGTCCTATGGCTACACCTTC
CDR3 protein: CASSDWESYGYTF

D gene: -
V gene: TRBV7-6
clone size: once
J gene: TRBJ2-1
CDR3 DNA: TGTGCCAGCAGCTCTACAGGTTCCACCTACAATGAGCAGTTCTTC
CDR3 protein: CASSSTGSTYNEQFF

D gene: TRBD1
V gene: TRBV19
clone size: -
J gene: TRBJ1-3
CDR3 DNA: TGTGCCAGTAGTGCGACAGGGGGCAGCGGAAACACCATATATTTT
CDR3 protein: CASSATGGSGNTIYF

D gene: TRBD1
V gene: TRBV30
clone size: -
J gene: TRBJ2-7
CDR3 DNA: TGTGCCTGGAGCCTACAGGGGGACGCGGGTGAGCAGTACTTC
CDR3 protein: CAWSLQGDAGEQYF

D gene: TRBD1
V gene: TRBV2
clone size: -
J gene: TRBJ1-4
CDR3 DNA: TGTGCCACCCTCGGACAGGATAATGAAAAACTGTTTTTT
CDR3 protein: CATLGQDNEKLFF

D gene: -
V gene: TRBV7-9
clone size: once
J gene: TRBJ1-2
CDR3 DNA: TGTGCCAGCACGCTCTCAGGGGTGAAGATCTATGGCTACACCTTC
CDR3 protein: CASTLSGVKIYGYTF

D gene: TRBD1
V gene: TRBV18
clone size: -
J gene: TRBJ1-2
CDR3 DNA: TGTGCCAGCTCACCGGAATTGCAAGGGACAGGGTGGAACTATGGCTACACCTTC
CDR3 protein: CASSPELQGTGWNYGYTF

D gene: TRBD1
V gene: TRBV5-1
clone size: -
J gene: TRBJ1-1
CDR3 DNA: TGCGCCAGCAGCCGCGCCCTAGGACAGGGGGCGACTGAAGCTTTCTTT
CDR3 protein: CASSRALGQGATEAFF

D gene: TRBD1
V gene: TRBV6-5
clone size: -
J gene: TRBJ1-4
CDR3 DNA: TGTGCCAGCACTACGCGGGACAGGGCTAATGAAAAACTGTTTTTT
CDR3 protein: CASTTRDRANEKLFF

D gene: -
V gene: TRBV28
clone size: once
J gene: TRBJ1-2
CDR3 DNA: TGTGCCAGCCATAAACCGGGGTTCTATGGCTACACCTTC
CDR3 protein: CASHKPGFYGYTF

D gene: TRBD1
V gene: TRBV9
clone size: -
J gene: TRBJ2-7
CDR3 DNA: TGTGCCAGCAGCAAATGGGAGGACAGGGGCTCCTACGAGCAGTACTTC
CDR3 protein: CASSKWEDRGSYEQYF

D gene: -
V gene: TRBV28
clone size: -
J gene: TRBJ2-7
CDR3 DNA: TGTGCCAGCAGTTTAAGCACGGGCTCCTACGAGCAGTACTTC
CDR3 protein: CASSLSTGSYEQYF

D gene: -
V gene: TRBV23-1
clone size: -
J gene: TRBJ2-5
CDR3 DNA: TGCGCCAGCAGTCAAATCCCCAACAGGGTTGAGACCCAGTACTTC
CDR3 protein: CASSQIPNRVETQYF

D gene: TRBD1
V gene: TRBV6-5
clone size: -
J gene: TRBJ1-2
CDR3 DNA: TGTGCCAGCAGTCTCTGGACAGGGGCCTCCTATGGCTACACCTTC
CDR3 protein: CASSLWTGASYGYTF

D gene: -
V gene: TRBV9
clone size: -
J gene: TRBJ2-3
CDR3 DNA: TGTGCCAGCAGCGTAGACGGGAACACAGATACGCAGTATTTT
CDR3 protein: CASSVDGNTDTQYF

D gene: -
V gene: TRBV5-1
clone size: once
J gene: TRBJ1-2
CDR3 DNA: TGCGCCAGCAGCTTACCAGGGAACTATGGCTACACCTTC
CDR3 protein: CASSLPGNYGYTF